This is a list of T cell receptor beta chains from one sample in a study of technical replicates of blood from several donors. The assay was immunoSEQ multiplex PCR, and TCRdb's table has in-frame clones only and misses some. Of tens of thousands of clones in the sample, roughly 93% were seen once. The material sequenced was T cells isolated from PBMCs. Receptor source: a human donor in good health. CDR3s include the opening cysteine and the closing phenylalanine or tryptophan. D genes are given only for firm matches. Not every row has a clone size; where given, it reads once, few, many or a size class.

>TRBJ1-1|TRBD1|TRBV28|.
CASSLTGGNTEAFF
TGTGCCAGCAGTCTCACAGGGGGCAACACTGAAGCTTTCTTT
>TRBJ2-7|TRBD1|TRBV5-4|.
CASSQYRGLWGEQYF
TGTGCCAGCAGCCAGTACAGGGGGCTATGGGGCGAGCAGTACTTC
>TRBJ2-5|.|TRBV11-2|.
CASSAGLVVKETQYF
TGTGCCAGCAGCGCGGGGCTTGTAGTGAAAGAGACCCAGTACTTC
>TRBJ2-7|.|TRBV2|.
CASRGILGQEPHEQYF
TGTGCCAGCAGGGGAATCCTGGGGCAGGAGCCCCACGAGCAGTACTTC
>TRBJ2-1|.|TRBV5-1|.
CASSPGGGRRGSSEQFF
TGCGCCAGCAGCCCCGGCGGAGGGCGTCGGGGTAGTAGTGAGCAGTTCTTC
>TRBJ2-7|.|TRBV6-6|.
CASSYRQWNIYEQYF
TGTGCCAGCAGTTACCGACAGTGGAACATCTACGAGCAGTACTTC
>TRBJ2-7|.|TRBV7-2|.
CASSFSGASYEQYF
TGTGCCAGCAGCTTCAGCGGTGCCTCCTACGAGCAGTACTTC
>TRBJ2-4|.|TRBV5-4|.
CASSLGPGPENIQYF
TGTGCCAGCAGCTTAGGTCCAGGGCCTGAAAACATTCAGTACTTC
>TRBJ2-7|TRBD2|TRBV2|.
CAAGAREDSEQYF
TGTGCCGCCGGGGCGCGGGAGGACTCCGAGCAGTACTTC
>TRBJ1-1|TRBD1|TRBV28|.
CASLSGQGNTEAFF
TGTGCCAGCCTGTCGGGACAGGGGAACACTGAAGCTTTCTTT
>TRBJ2-7|.|TRBV14|.
CASSQGGYEQYF
TGTGCCAGCAGCCAAGGAGGCTACGAGCAGTACTTC
>TRBJ2-1|.|TRBV19|once
CASSPPGVIIDFVQFF
TGTGCCAGCTCTCCCCCGGGGGTCATCATCGATTTTGTCCAGTTCTTC
>TRBJ1-2|.|TRBV6-1|.
CASSGGGGYGYTF
TGTGCCAGCAGTGGGGGGGGCGGCTATGGCTACACCTTC
>TRBJ1-3|.|TRBV7-8|.
CASTGGSGNTIYF
TGTGCCAGTACGGGGGGCTCTGGAAACACCATATATTTT
>TRBJ1-1|.|TRBV5-4|.
CASSFGLETEAFF
TGTGCCAGCAGCTTTGGTCTGGAGACTGAAGCTTTCTTT
>TRBJ2-6|TRBD2|TRBV7-9|.
CASSFREGYSGANVLTF
TGTGCCAGCAGCTTCAGGGAGGGTTACTCTGGGGCCAACGTCCTGACTTTC
>TRBJ1-2|TRBD1|TRBV19|.
CASSEQGAGGYTF
TGTGCCAGTAGTGAACAGGGGGCCGGTGGCTACACCTTC
>TRBJ1-5|.|TRBV4-1|.
CASSDRVLNQPQHF
TGCGCCAGCAGCGACCGGGTCCTCAATCAGCCCCAGCATTTT
>TRBJ1-1|.|TRBV18|.
CASSPDSEAFF
TGTGCCAGCTCACCGGACAGTGAAGCTTTCTTT
>TRBJ2-3|TRBD2|TRBV29-1|.
CSVSSGGTDTQYF
TGCAGCGTGTCTAGCGGGGGGACAGATACGCAGTATTTT
>TRBJ2-5|TRBD2|TRBV2|.
CASTGGALETQYF
TGTGCCAGCACCGGGGGGGCACTGGAGACCCAGTACTTC
>TRBJ2-1|TRBD2|TRBV28|.
CASRTRTSYEQFF
TGTGCCAGCAGAACGCGGACTAGCTATGAGCAGTTCTTC
>TRBJ2-1|.|TRBV11-2|.
CASSPWAGSYNEQFF
TGTGCCAGCAGCCCGTGGGCTGGCTCCTACAATGAGCAGTTCTTC
>TRBJ2-4|.|TRBV19|once
CASSIATGGIQYF
TGTGCCAGTAGTATCGCGACAGGTGGGATTCAGTACTTC
>TRBJ1-2|.|TRBV6-6|.
CASSYDRSYGYTF
TGTGCCAGCAGTTACGACAGATCCTATGGCTACACCTTC
>TRBJ1-1|.|TRBV9|few
CASSARGVGEAFF
TGTGCCAGCAGCGCAAGGGGTGTCGGTGAAGCTTTCTTT
>TRBJ2-7|TRBD2|TRBV5-5|.
CASSKEGGLAAALYEQYF
TGTGCCAGCAGCAAGGAAGGGGGACTAGCAGCCGCGCTTTACGAGCAGTACTTC
>TRBJ1-1|TRBD1|TRBV6-1|.
CASSGWTGFLGNTEAFF
TGTGCCAGCAGTGGCTGGACAGGGTTTCTAGGGAACACTGAAGCTTTCTTT
>TRBJ2-2|.|TRBV2|.
CASSDDDHLQRARDTGELFF
TGTGCCAGCAGTGACGATGATCACCTTCAGAGGGCGCGGGACACCGGGGAGCTGTTTTTT
>TRBJ1-2|.|TRBV18|.
CASSPSNYGYTF
TGTGCCAGCTCACCTAGTAACTATGGCTACACCTTC
>TRBJ2-5|.|TRBV7-9|.
CASSSPDSAETQYF
TGTGCCAGCAGTTCCCCGGACTCGGCAGAGACCCAGTACTTC
>TRBJ2-5|.|TRBV2|.
CASSEARGPETQYF
TGTGCCAGCAGTGAAGCGCGAGGGCCAGAGACCCAGTACTTC
>TRBJ1-2|.|TRBV30|.
CAWMGGGISRGYTF
TGTGCCTGGATGGGAGGGGGTATTAGTAGGGGCTACACCTTC
>TRBJ2-2|TRBD1|TRBV27|.
CASRRSLGQGASGELFF
TGTGCCAGCAGACGCTCGCTGGGACAGGGGGCTAGCGGGGAGCTGTTTTTT
>TRBJ1-6|.|TRBV6-1|.
CASSEVRGQKSSYNSPLHF
TGTGCCAGCAGTGAAGTTAGGGGCCAGAAGAGCTCCTATAATTCACCCCTCCACTTT
>TRBJ2-7|.|TRBV19|.
CASSITPGEQYF
TGTGCCAGTAGTATAACCCCGGGAGAGCAGTACTTC
>TRBJ2-5|TRBD2|TRBV30|.
CAWTRVGGTQETQYF
TGTGCCTGGACCAGGGTCGGGGGGACCCAAGAGACCCAGTACTTC
>TRBJ2-7|TRBD2|TRBV12-5|.
CASGNGLVGHEQYF
TGTGCTAGTGGTAATGGACTAGTCGGGCACGAGCAGTACTTC
>TRBJ2-5|.|TRBV6-5|once
CASSYSTSQETQYF
TGTGCCAGCAGTTACTCGACATCTCAAGAGACCCAGTACTTC
>TRBJ2-7|.|TRBV27|.
CASSLGGRNEQYF
TGTGCCAGCAGTTTAGGAGGGAGGAACGAGCAGTACTTC
>TRBJ1-5|.|TRBV6-5|.
CASSLRGNSNQPQHF
TGTGCCAGCAGCCTCAGGGGTAATAGCAATCAGCCCCAGCATTTT
>TRBJ1-6|TRBD1|TRBV19|few
CASMMIRGDSPLHF
TGTGCCAGTATGATGATCAGGGGGGATTCACCCCTCCACTTT
>TRBJ2-3|.|TRBV28|.
CASSLSRSGSTDTQYF
TGTGCCAGCAGTCTAAGTAGAAGCGGGAGCACAGATACGCAGTATTTT
>TRBJ1-1|TRBD1|TRBV9|.
CASSVWGQRTTEAFF
TGTGCCAGCAGCGTATGGGGACAGCGGACCACTGAAGCTTTCTTT
>TRBJ2-2|TRBD1|TRBV10-1|.
CASSMDRDTGELFF
TGCGCCAGCAGTATGGACAGGGACACCGGGGAGCTGTTTTTT
>TRBJ2-5|TRBD2|TRBV5-4|.
CASSSLGAGGLETQYF
TGTGCCAGCAGCTCGTTAGGAGCGGGGGGGCTAGAGACCCAGTACTTC
>TRBJ2-7|TRBD1|TRBV6-1|.
CASTRDRGPYEQYF
TGTGCCAGCACTCGGGACAGGGGTCCCTACGAGCAGTACTTC
>TRBJ1-2|.|TRBV6-1|.
CASSEVGAVARGDTF
TGTGCCAGCAGTGAAGTGGGGGCAGTGGCCAGGGGCGACACCTTC
>TRBJ1-1|.|TRBV29-1|once
CSALGGQNTEAFF
TGCAGCGCGCTCGGGGGTCAGAACACTGAAGCTTTCTTT
>TRBJ2-5|.|TRBV7-3|.
CASSPGGAAETQYF
TGTGCCAGCAGCCCCGGTGGGGCGGCGGAGACCCAGTACTTC
>TRBJ2-5|.|TRBV6-5|.
CASNRPGQETQYF
TGTGCCAGCAATCGCCCGGGTCAAGAGACCCAGTACTTC
>TRBJ2-3|.|TRBV29-1|.
CSVGPGADTQYF
TGCAGCGTGGGCCCGGGAGCAGATACGCAGTATTTT
>TRBJ2-1|.|TRBV19|.
CASSMRAGEMEQFF
TGTGCCAGTAGTATGCGGGCAGGGGAAATGGAGCAGTTCTTC
>TRBJ1-2|.|TRBV27|.
CASSLDRRGLGYGYTF
TGTGCCAGCAGTTTAGATCGCAGGGGTTTGGGCTATGGCTACACCTTC